This T cell receptor beta chain was sequenced in a study of cytomegalovirus exposure and HLA in healthy donors. The sample holds a few counts of this clone. The PCR ran on 60 Vbeta and 13 Jbeta primers. Libraries were prepared by immunoSEQ multiplex PCR; TCRdb keeps only in-frame clonotypes and omits some of them. The sample holds over 150,000 clones, approximately 80% seen once. V was shortened by 4 bases and J by 1 base, with 13 bases between the two germline ends. Per germline, CDR1 SEHNR and CDR2 FQNEAQ (reference sequence). The CDR3 sequence is 15 residues long. J is TRBJ1-2 and V is TRBV7-9; D gene unclear. Source material: PBMCs. The TCR sequence derives from a young man in good health and CMV-seropositive. CDR3 in DNA: TGTGCCAGCAGCTCCACGGGGAGTTTTAACTATGGCTACACCTTC. This sequence encodes CASSSTGSFNYGYTF.